This TCR beta chain was identified in a study of T cells after yellow fever vaccination. At the level of the study: Low-cell-number fractions underwent preparation using SMART-Seq v4 Ultra Low Input. Study conclusions and caveats: Abundant clonotypes from the bulk population could have been carried over as contaminants into FACS-sorted repertoires.

This clonotype was seen at least ten times. As yet, its antigen is unknown. V lost 3 bases, J lost 0 bases, and 10 bases lay in between. The CDR3 spans 14 residues. Germline-derived CDR1 and CDR2 are GTSNPN and SVGIG (reference sequence). The 5'RACE template-switching step produced TCR cDNA and added a universal primer site and UMIs. TCRdb called the 5' RACE reads again in MiXCR, with one record for every CDR3 protein. The repertoire holds about 320,000 distinct CDR3 sequences, with about 4.5% as singletons. V usage is TRBV30 and J usage is TRBJ2-3, with D unclear. The sequences come from PBMCs, collected 15 days after the yellow fever booster vaccination. This clonotype was obtained from a man younger than 35 who received the YFV17D yellow fever vaccine. DNA for the CDR3: TGTGCCTGGAGGTCCAGCTATAGCACAGATACGCAGTATTTT. Residues: CAWRSSYSTDTQYF.